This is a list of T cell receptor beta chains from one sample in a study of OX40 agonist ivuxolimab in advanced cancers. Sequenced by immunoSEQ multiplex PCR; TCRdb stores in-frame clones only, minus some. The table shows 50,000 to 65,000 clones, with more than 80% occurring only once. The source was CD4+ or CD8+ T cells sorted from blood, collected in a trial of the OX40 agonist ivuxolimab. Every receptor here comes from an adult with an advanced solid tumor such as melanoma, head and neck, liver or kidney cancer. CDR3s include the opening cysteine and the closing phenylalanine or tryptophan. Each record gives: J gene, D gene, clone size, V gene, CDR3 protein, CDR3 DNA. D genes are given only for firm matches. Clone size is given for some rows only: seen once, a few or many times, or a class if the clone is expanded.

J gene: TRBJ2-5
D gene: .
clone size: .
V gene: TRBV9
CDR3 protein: CASSVAGVGETQYF
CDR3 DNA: TGTGCCAGCAGCGTAGCCGGGGTAGGAGAGACCCAGTACTTC

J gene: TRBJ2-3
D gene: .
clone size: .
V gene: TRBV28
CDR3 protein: CASNSGSTDTQYF
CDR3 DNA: TGTGCCAGCAATAGCGGAAGCACAGATACGCAGTATTTT

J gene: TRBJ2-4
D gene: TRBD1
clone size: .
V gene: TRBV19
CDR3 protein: CASSMTGGLAKNIQYF
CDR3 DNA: TGTGCCAGTAGTATGACAGGGGGACTAGCCAAAAACATTCAGTACTTC

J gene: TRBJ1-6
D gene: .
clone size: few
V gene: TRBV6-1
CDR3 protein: CASSEALNNSPLHF
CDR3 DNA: TGTGCCAGCAGTGAGGCGCTGAATAATTCACCCCTCCACTTT

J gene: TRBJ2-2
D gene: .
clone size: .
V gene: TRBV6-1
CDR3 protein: CASSESGPGELFF
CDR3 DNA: TGTGCCAGCAGTGAGAGTGGCCCCGGGGAGCTGTTTTTT

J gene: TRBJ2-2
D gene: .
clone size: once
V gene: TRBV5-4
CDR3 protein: CASSSGTLSYLGELFF
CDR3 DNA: TGTGCCAGCAGCTCCGGGACTCTCTCTTATCTCGGGGAGCTGTTTTTT

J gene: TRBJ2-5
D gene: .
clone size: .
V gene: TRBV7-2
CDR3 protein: CASSLRSGAYQETQYF
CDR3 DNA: TGTGCCAGCAGCTTACGGTCCGGGGCCTACCAAGAGACCCAGTACTTC

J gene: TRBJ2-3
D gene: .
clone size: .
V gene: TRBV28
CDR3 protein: CAITSTDTQYF
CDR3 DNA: TGTGCCATTACTAGCACAGATACGCAGTATTTT

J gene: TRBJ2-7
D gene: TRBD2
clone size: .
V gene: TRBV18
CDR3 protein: CASSTIAGGGDEQYF
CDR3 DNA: TGTGCCAGCTCAACCATAGCGGGAGGCGGAGACGAGCAGTACTTC

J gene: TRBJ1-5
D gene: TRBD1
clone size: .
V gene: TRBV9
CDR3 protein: CASSGGTGGHQPQHF
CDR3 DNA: TGTGCCAGCAGCGGTGGGACAGGGGGACATCAGCCCCAGCATTTT

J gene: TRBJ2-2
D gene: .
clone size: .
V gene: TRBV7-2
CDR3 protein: CASSTKGGIGTGELFF
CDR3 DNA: TGTGCCAGCAGTACTAAAGGGGGTATCGGCACCGGGGAGCTGTTTTTT

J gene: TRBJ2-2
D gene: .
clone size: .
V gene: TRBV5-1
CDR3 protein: CASSLEDTGELFF
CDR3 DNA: TGCGCCAGCAGCTTGGAGGACACCGGGGAGCTGTTTTTT

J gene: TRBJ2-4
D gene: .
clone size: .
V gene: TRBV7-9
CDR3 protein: CASSLEGTALGKNIQYF
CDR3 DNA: TGTGCCAGCAGCTTAGAAGGAACGGCTTTGGGCAAAAACATTCAGTACTTC

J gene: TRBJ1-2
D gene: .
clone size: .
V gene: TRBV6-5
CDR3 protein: CASSRRAGGHYGYTF
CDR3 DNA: TGTGCCAGCAGTCGAAGGGCGGGGGGGCACTATGGCTACACCTTC

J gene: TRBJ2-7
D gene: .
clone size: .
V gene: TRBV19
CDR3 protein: CASSIITGTTGYEQYF
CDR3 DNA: TGTGCCAGTAGTATAATAACAGGTACCACGGGGTACGAGCAGTACTTC

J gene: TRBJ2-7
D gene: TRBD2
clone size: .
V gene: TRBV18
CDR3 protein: CASSPTSGYYEQYF
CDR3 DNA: TGTGCCAGCTCACCTACTAGCGGGTACTACGAGCAGTACTTC

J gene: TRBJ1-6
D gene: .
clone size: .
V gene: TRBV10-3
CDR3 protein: CAIRTANSPLHF
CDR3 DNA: TGTGCCATCAGGACAGCTAATTCACCCCTCCACTTT

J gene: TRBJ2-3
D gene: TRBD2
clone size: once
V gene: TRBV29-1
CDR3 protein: CSVKGLAGEGGTDTQYF
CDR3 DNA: TGCAGCGTTAAGGGACTAGCGGGAGAGGGGGGCACAGATACGCAGTATTTT

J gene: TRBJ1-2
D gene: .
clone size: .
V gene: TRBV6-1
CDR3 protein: CASRVSGAGYGYTF
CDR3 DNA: TGTGCCAGCAGGGTATCGGGGGCGGGCTATGGCTACACCTTC

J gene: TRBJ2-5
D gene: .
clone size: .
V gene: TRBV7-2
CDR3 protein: CASSLSSAEYQETQYF
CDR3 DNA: TGTGCCAGCAGCTTGAGTTCTGCGGAGTACCAAGAGACCCAGTACTTC

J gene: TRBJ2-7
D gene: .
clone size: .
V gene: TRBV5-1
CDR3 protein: CASSPGWEPYEQYF
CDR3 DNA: TGCGCCAGCAGCCCCGGGTGGGAGCCCTACGAGCAGTACTTC

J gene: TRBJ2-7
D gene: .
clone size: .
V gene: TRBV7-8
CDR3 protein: CASSRRTESYEQYF
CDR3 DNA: TGTGCCAGCAGCCGACGGACGGAGTCCTACGAGCAGTACTTC

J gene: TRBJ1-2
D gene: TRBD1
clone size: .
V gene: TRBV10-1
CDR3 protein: CASSDTDRDYGYTF
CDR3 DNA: TGCGCCAGCAGCGATACCGACAGGGACTATGGCTACACCTTC

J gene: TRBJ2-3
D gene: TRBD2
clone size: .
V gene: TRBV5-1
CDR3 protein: CASSPGTSETDTQYF
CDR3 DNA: TGCGCCAGCAGTCCCGGGACTAGCGAAACAGATACGCAGTATTTT

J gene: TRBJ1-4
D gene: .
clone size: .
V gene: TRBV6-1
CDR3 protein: CASSPQGPREKLFF
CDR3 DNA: TGTGCCAGCAGTCCCCAGGGGCCGAGGGAAAAACTGTTTTTT

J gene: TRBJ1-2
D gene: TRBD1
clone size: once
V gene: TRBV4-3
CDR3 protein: CASSQPGQVANYGYTF
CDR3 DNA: TGCGCCAGCAGCCAGCCGGGACAGGTAGCTAACTATGGCTACACCTTC

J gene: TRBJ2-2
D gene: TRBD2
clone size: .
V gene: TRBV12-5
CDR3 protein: CASGLLIAGGNTGELFF
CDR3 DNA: TGTGCTAGTGGTTTGCTCATAGCGGGTGGGAACACCGGGGAGCTGTTTTTT

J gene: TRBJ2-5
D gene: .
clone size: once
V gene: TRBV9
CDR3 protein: CASSAVGEETQYF
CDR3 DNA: TGTGCCAGCAGCGCGGTTGGGGAGGAGACCCAGTACTTC

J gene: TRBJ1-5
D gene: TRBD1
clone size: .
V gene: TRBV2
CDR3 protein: CASRQGSNQPQHF
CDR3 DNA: TGTGCCAGCAGACAGGGGAGCAATCAGCCCCAGCATTTT

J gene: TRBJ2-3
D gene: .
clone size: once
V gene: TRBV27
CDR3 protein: CASSPGTSSTQYF
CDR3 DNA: TGTGCCAGCAGTCCTGGGACGTCTAGTACGCAGTATTTT

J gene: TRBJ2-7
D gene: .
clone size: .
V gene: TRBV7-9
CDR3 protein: CASSDPGLETYEQYF
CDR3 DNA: TGTGCCAGCAGCGACCCTGGGCTGGAGACCTACGAGCAGTACTTC

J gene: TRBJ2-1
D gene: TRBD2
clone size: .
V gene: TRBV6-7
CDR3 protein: CASSYSKLAVPYNEQFF
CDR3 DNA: TGTGCCAGCAGTTACTCGAAACTAGCGGTTCCCTACAATGAGCAGTTCTTC

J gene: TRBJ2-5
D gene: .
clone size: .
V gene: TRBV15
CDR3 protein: CATSREAHTETQYF
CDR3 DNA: TGTGCCACCAGCAGAGAAGCCCACACAGAGACCCAGTACTTC

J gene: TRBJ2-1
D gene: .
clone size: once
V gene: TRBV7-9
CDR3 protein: CASSRRGSSYNEQFF
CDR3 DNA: TGTGCCAGCTCCCGGAGGGGGAGCTCCTACAATGAGCAGTTCTTC

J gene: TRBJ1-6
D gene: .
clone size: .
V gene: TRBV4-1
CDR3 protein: CASSQVRQGWSYNSPLHF
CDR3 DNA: TGCGCCAGCAGCCAAGTAAGGCAGGGATGGTCCTATAATTCACCCCTCCACTTT

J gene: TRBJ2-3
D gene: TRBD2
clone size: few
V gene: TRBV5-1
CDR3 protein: CASRLSGRSTDTQYF
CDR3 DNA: TGCGCCAGCAGACTAAGCGGGAGAAGCACAGATACGCAGTATTTT

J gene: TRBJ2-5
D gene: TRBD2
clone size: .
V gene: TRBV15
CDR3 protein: CATSGRLAGGETQYF
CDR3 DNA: TGTGCCACCAGCGGTCGGCTAGCGGGAGGAGAGACCCAGTACTTC

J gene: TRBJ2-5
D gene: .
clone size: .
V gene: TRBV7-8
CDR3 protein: CASSLSTGLLLETQYF
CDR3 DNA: TGTGCCAGCAGCCTATCCACGGGACTCCTCTTGGAGACCCAGTACTTC

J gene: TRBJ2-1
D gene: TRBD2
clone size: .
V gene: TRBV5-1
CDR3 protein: CASSLRLAGGLGEQFF
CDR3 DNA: TGCGCCAGCAGCTTGCGACTAGCGGGAGGGCTAGGGGAGCAGTTCTTC

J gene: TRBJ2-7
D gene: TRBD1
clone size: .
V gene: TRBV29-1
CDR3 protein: CSVETGGGHEQYF
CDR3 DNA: TGCAGCGTTGAGACAGGGGGCGGTCACGAGCAGTACTTC

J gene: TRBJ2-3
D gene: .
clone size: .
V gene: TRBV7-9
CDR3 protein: CASSASDTQYF
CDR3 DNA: TGTGCCAGCAGTGCCAGCGATACGCAGTATTTT

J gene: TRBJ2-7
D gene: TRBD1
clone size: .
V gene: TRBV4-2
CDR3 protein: CASSQATGGSYEQYF
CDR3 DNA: TGTGCCAGCAGCCAGGCGACAGGGGGTAGCTACGAGCAGTACTTC

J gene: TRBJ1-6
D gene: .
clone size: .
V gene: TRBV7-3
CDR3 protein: CASSLISDRNSPLHF
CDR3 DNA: TGTGCCAGCAGCTTAATTTCGGACAGAAATTCACCCCTCCACTTT

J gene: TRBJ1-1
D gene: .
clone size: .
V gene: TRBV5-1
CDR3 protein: CASSSADSLNTEAFF
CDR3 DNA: TGCGCCAGCAGCTCGGCGGACAGCCTTAACACTGAAGCTTTCTTT

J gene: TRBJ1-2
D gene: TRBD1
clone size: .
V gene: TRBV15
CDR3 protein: CATSRVIGTGAGRDYGYTF
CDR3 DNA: TGTGCCACCAGCAGAGTGATCGGGACAGGGGCCGGGAGGGACTATGGCTACACCTTC

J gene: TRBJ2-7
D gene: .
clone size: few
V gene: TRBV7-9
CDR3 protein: CASSPGLLEQYF
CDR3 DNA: TGTGCCAGCAGCCCAGGACTCCTCGAGCAGTACTTC

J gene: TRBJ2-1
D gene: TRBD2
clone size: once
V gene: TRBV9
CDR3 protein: CASSVRAGAYYNEQFF
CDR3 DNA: TGTGCCAGCAGCGTAAGAGCGGGGGCCTACTACAATGAGCAGTTCTTC

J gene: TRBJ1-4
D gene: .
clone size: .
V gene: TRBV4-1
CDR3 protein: CASSRGSSGGHEKLFF
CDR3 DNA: TGCGCCAGCAGCCGTGGATCCTCCGGCGGCCATGAAAAACTGTTTTTT

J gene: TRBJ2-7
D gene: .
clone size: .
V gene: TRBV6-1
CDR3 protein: CASSRTYEQYF
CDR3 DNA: TGTGCCAGCAGCCGTACCTACGAGCAGTACTTC

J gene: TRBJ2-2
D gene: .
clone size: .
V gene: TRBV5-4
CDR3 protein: CASSLWDTGELFF
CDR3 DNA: TGTGCCAGCAGCTTATGGGACACCGGGGAGCTGTTTTTT

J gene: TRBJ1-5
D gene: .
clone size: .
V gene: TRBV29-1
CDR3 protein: CSVANSNQPQHF
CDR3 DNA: TGCAGCGTTGCTAATAGCAATCAGCCCCAGCATTTT

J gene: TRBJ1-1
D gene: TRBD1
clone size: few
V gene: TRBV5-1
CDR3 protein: CASSWGQGRFTEAFF
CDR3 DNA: TGCGCCAGCAGCTGGGGACAGGGGAGATTCACTGAAGCTTTCTTT

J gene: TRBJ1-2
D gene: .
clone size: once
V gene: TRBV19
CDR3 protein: CASNRDTTFNYGYTF
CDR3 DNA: TGTGCCAGTAACCGGGACACTACCTTTAACTATGGCTACACCTTC

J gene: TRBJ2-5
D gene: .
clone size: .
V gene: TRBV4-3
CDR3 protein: CASSPQGGATTETQYF
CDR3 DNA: TGCGCCAGCAGCCCCCAGGGGGGGGCGACAACAGAGACCCAGTACTTC

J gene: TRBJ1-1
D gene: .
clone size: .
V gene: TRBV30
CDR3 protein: CAWSVPPANTEAFF
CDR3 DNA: TGTGCCTGGAGTGTACCCCCGGCGAACACTGAAGCTTTCTTT